This entry lists 22 T cell receptor beta chains sequenced from one sample in a study of OX40 agonist ivuxolimab in advanced cancers. TCRdb's table, derived via immunoSEQ multiplex PCR, lists solely in-frame clones and lacks some. The repertoire has 100,000 or so clones, roughly 80% of them found once; the top ten carry 4.5% to 5.5%. This sample comprised CD4+ or CD8+ T cells sorted from blood, obtained in a trial of the OX40 agonist ivuxolimab. The receptors here all came from an adult with an advanced solid tumor such as melanoma, head and neck, liver or kidney cancer.

This clone occurred a few times. This rearrangement joins TRBV23-1 to TRBJ1-3; TRBD1 is a possible D gene (6 bases). TRBV23-1 is an open reading frame whose function is uncertain. The CDR3 runs to 16 residues. V lost 11 bases to trimming and J lost 2 bases, with 22 bases between them. The CDR3 DNA reads TGCGCCTCCCGGCCACTCGACAGGAAGGCTGGAAACACCATATATTTT. The encoded protein is CASRPLDRKAGNTIYF.

The chain uses TRBV7-9 and TRBJ1-4; D is undetermined. CDR3 length: 15 residues. Trimming took off 4 bases at V and 0 bases at J, with 9 bases between the two ends. CDR1 is SEHNR and CDR2 is FQNEAQ in the germline V gene (reference sequence). The CDR3 DNA reads TGTGCCAGCAGCTCCCACGCCTCAACTAATGAAAAACTGTTTTTT. Translating gives CASSSHASTNEKLFF.

The chain couples TRBV19 to TRBJ1-4; no definite D call. The V end lost 5 bases, the J end lost 0 bases, and 19 bases lay between the germline ends. CDR1 and CDR2 (germline): LNHDA, SQIVND (reference sequence). The CDR3 extends over 18 amino acids. The chain's CDR3 is CASSSDTAAPATNEKLFF. DNA for the CDR3: TGTGCCAGTAGTTCGGATACCGCGGCACCTGCAACTAATGAAAAACTGTTTTTT.

This rearrangement joins TRBV7-8 to TRBJ2-3, with D perhaps matching TRBD1 (6 bases). Trimming shortened V by 5 bases and J by 4 bases, and 19 bases separated the two germline ends. The CDR3 is 16 residues long. The germline V gene has CDR1 SGHVS and CDR2 FQNEAQ. CDR3 amino acids: CASSPETGWGSDTQYF. CDR3 bases: TGTGCCAGCAGCCCTGAGACAGGATGGGGCTCAGATACGCAGTATTTT. Filled out from reference TRBV7-8 and TRBJ2-3, the complete variable domain reads GAGVSQSPRYKVAKRGQDVALRCDPISGHVSLFWYQQALGQGPEFLTYFQNEAQLDKSGLPSDRFFAERPEGSVSTLKIQRTQQEDSAVYLCASSPETGWGSDTQYFGPGTRLTVL.

This clone occurred once. The chain is built from TRBV6-6 and TRBJ1-5; D remains unclear. CDR3 size: 13 residues. Germline V gives CDR1 MNHNY, CDR2 SVGAGI (reference sequence). The germline V and J ends were trimmed by 10 bases and 4 bases, with 14 bases remaining between them. CDR3: CATNKAGNQPQHF. For the CDR3, the DNA is TGTGCCACCAATAAGGCGGGAAATCAGCCCCAGCATTTT.

For this clone: This may stem from a read error, because a much larger clone lies one nucleotide away. The chain links TRBV5-6 to TRBJ1-2; no reliable D call. This CDR3 is built from 11 residues. The V end lost 2 bases, the J end lost 8 bases, and 7 bases lay between the germline ends. Germline V lookup: CDR1 SGHDT, CDR2 YYEEEE. CDR3 protein: CASSFGRGYTF. The CDR3 DNA reads as TGTGCCAGCAGCTTTGGCAGGGGCTACACCTTC.

Turning to this clone: An end of the junction differs from the germline gene, which may be a read error. This sequence joins TRBV27 and TRBJ2-7; 9 nucleotides agree with TRBD1. The CDR3 runs to 15 residues. Germline V gene lookup returns CDR1 MNHEY and CDR2 SMNVEV (reference sequence). The CDR3 DNA sequence: TGTGCCAGCAGTTTAGAAGGACAGGGGTCCTACGAGCAGCACTTC. Translated, it gives CASSLEGQGSYEQHF.

The chain recombines TRBV6-1 with TRBJ1-1; D is possibly TRBD1 (5 bases). Germline V gene lookup returns CDR1 MNHNS and CDR2 SASEGT. The CDR3 length is 13 residues. Trimming left V 3 bases short and J 4 bases short, with 9 bases between. The CDR3 spells CASSDWGITEAFF. The CDR3, as DNA: TGTGCCAGCAGTGATTGGGGGATCACTGAAGCTTTCTTT.

About this clone itself: Other nucleotide sequences in the sample specify the same CDR3. J is TRBJ2-7 and V is TRBV5-6; no firm D call. Germline CDR1 is SGHDT and CDR2 is YYEEEE. V was pared by 0 bases and J by 4 bases, with 5 bases between. The CDR3 extends over 12 amino acids. The CDR3 bases are TGTGCCAGCAGCTTGGGCAGGTACGAGCAGTACTTC. The encoded protein is CASSLGRYEQYF.

The V call is TRBV19, the J call TRBJ1-1; D is uncertain. Germline V gene sequence: CDR1 LNHDA, CDR2 SQIVND (reference sequence). V lost 6 bases, J lost 0 bases, and 11 bases lay in between. The CDR3 runs to 14 residues. The CDR3 here is CASRASLLNTEAFF. CDR3 DNA sequence: TGTGCCAGTAGGGCGTCCTTGCTGAACACTGAAGCTTTCTTT.

This chain joins TRBV5-6 and TRBJ2-3; possibly TRBD2 for D (5 bases). Germline V gives CDR1 SGHDT, CDR2 YYEEEE. V lost 2 bases and J lost 2, with 15 bases in between. The CDR3 is 16 residues long. The CDR3 DNA reads TGTGCCAGCAGCTTACGACCGGGGTACTACACAGATACGCAGTATTTT. This sequence encodes CASSLRPGYYTDTQYF. Based on the CDR3 plus reference TRBV5-6 and TRBJ2-3, the full variable domain is DAGVTQSPTHLIKTRGQQVTLRCSPKSGHDTVSWYQQALGQGPQFIFQYYEEEERQRGNFPDRFSGHQFPNYSSELNVNALLLGDSALYLCASSLRPGYYTDTQYFGPGTRLTVL.

The chain joins TRBV5-6 to TRBJ2-2, with D perhaps being TRBD1 or TRBD2 (5 bases each). V lost 6 bases, J lost 4 bases, and 13 bases lay in between. This CDR3 is built from 14 residues. Germline V gene data show CDR1 as SGHDT and CDR2 as YYEEEE. The CDR3, as DNA: TGTGCCAGCAACCTACGGGGCTTCACCGGGGAGCTGTTTTTT. Its translation is CASNLRGFTGELFF.

The chain couples TRBV28 to TRBJ1-1, with D unclear. This CDR3 comprises 15 residues. With 2 bases removed from V and 1 base from J, the gap between germline ends came to 11 bases. Per germline, CDR1 MDHEN and CDR2 SYDVKM. CDR3 amino acids: CASSLVGSANTEAFF. The CDR3, as DNA: TGTGCCAGCAGTTTAGTTGGGTCTGCGAACACTGAAGCTTTCTTT.

The V and J genes are TRBV29-1 and TRBJ2-7; 7 nucleotides match TRBD2. CDR1 SQVTM and CDR2 ANQGSEA come from the germline V gene. The CDR3 length is 20 residues. Trimming cost V 0 bases and J 3 bases; bases outside gene matches: 23. DNA of the CDR3: TGCAGCGTTGAAGACCATCGGGGAGGGACCTGTTATGGGGCCCTCTACGAGCAGTACTTC. Its translation is CSVEDHRGGTCYGALYEQYF.

The chain is built from TRBV29-1 and TRBJ1-4; D gene unclear. The CDR3 totals 14 residues. Trimming removed 6 bases at V and 0 bases at J, with 11 bases between. The germline V gene has CDR1 SQVTM and CDR2 ANQGSEA. As DNA, the CDR3 is TGCAGCGTATTAGGCACGACAACTAATGAAAAACTGTTTTTT. This sequence encodes CSVLGTTTNEKLFF.

This chain's CDR3 is CASGFDSPAIYF. In DNA form, the CDR3 reads TGTGCTAGTGGTTTTGACTCGCCGGCCATATATTTT. This chain connects TRBV12-5 to TRBJ1-3; D is undetermined. CDR3 length equals 12 residues. Germline V lookup: CDR1 LGHNT, CDR2 FRNRAP. V was shortened by 3 bases and J by 11 bases, with 11 bases between the two germline ends.

In this sample, this clone turned up once. The rearrangement uses TRBV27 and TRBJ2-3; 11 bases map to TRBD2. V lost 7 bases and J lost 0; bases outside the gene matches: 12. CDR1 and CDR2 (germline): MNHEY, SMNVEV (reference sequence). The CDR3 is 18 amino acids. The CDR3, as DNA: TGTGCCAGCACCACCCGGGCTAGCGGGAGGTTGAGCACAGATACGCAGTATTTT. This gives the protein CASTTRASGRLSTDTQYF.

The chain uses TRBV10-3 and TRBJ1-1, with 8 nucleotides matching TRBD1. The junction had 10 bases not matched to a gene; V was cut back by 10 bases and J by 9 bases. Germline V gene sequence: CDR1 ENHRY, CDR2 SYGVKD. The CDR3 loop spans 12 amino acids. The chain's CDR3 is CASGSGQGKAFF. In DNA, the CDR3 is TGTGCCAGCGGGAGTGGACAGGGAAAAGCTTTCTTT.

The chain carries TRBV18 and TRBJ2-1, with D possibly TRBD1 on 7 matching bases. Germline lookup yields CDR1 KGHSH and CDR2 LQKENI. V was shortened by 2 bases and J by 8 bases, with 16 bases between the two germline ends. The CDR3 spans 15 residues. This chain's CDR3 is CASSPFRGTRDEQFF. Here the CDR3 DNA reads TGTGCCAGCTCACCATTCAGGGGGACTCGAGATGAGCAGTTCTTC.

This chain connects TRBV7-2 to TRBJ1-3; D not certain. The length of the CDR3 is 14 residues. In germline, CDR1 is SGHTA, CDR2 FQGNSA. V gave up 2 bases and J gave up 0 bases, with 5 bases separating them. CDR3 loop: CASSLTSSGNTIYF. CDR3 bases: TGTGCCAGCAGCTTAACAAGCTCTGGAAACACCATATATTTT.

The chain joins TRBV6-6 to TRBJ2-7; D possibly corresponds to TRBD1 (7 bases). Germline CDR1 MNHNY, CDR2 SVGAGI (reference sequence). V was clipped by 6 bases and J by 1 base, with 13 bases between them. The CDR3 is 14 residues long. In DNA, the CDR3 is TGTGCCAGCAGGCCCTCAGGGGGGTCCTACGAGCAGTACTTC. Translating gives CASRPSGGSYEQYF.

As for this clone: A junction boundary mismatches the germline segment, possibly from a read error. The V call is TRBV5-6, the J call TRBJ1-3; 9 bases map to TRBD1. The CDR3 is 14 residues long. Germline V gene lookup returns CDR1 SGHDT and CDR2 YYEEEE. CDR3 in DNA: TGTGCCAGCCAGGACAGGGGCGCAGGAAACGCCATATATTTT. It codes for CASQDRGAGNAIYF. The full variable domain, with the rest looked up from reference TRBV5-6 and TRBJ1-3, is DAGVTQSPTHLIKTRGQQVTLRCSPKSGHDTVSWYQQALGQGPQFIFQYYEEEERQRGNFPDRFSGHQFPNYSSELNVNALLLGDSALYLCASQDRGAGNAIYFGEGSWLTVV.